The text below deals with one TCR beta chain. The source of the sample is a study of cytomegalovirus exposure and HLA in healthy donors. 60 Vbeta and 13 Jbeta primers were used in PCR. Data came from immunoSEQ multiplex PCR; TCRdb stores just in-frame clones and leaves some out. The sample holds 90,000 to 100,000 clones, approximately 78% seen once. V was clipped by 8 bases and J by 2 bases, with 4 bases between them. The CDR3 is 11 residues long. CDR1 is SNHLY and CDR2 is FYNNEI in the germline V gene. The sample taken for sequencing was PBMCs. The source is an older woman in good health and CMV-seronegative. J is TRBJ2-1 and V is TRBV2; no clear D. CDR3 nucleotide sequence: TGTGCCAGCCTTACCTACAATGAGCAGTTCTTC. This translates into CASLTYNEQFF.